The 2 T cell receptor beta chains given below trace back to one sample, sequenced in a study of monozygotic twins with inflammatory bowel disease. After re-calling the 5' RACE reads, TCRdb lists one entry per CDR3 protein, DNA absent. The sample table sets out 300,000 to 350,000 distinct CDR3 sequences. Sequencing used blood. The receptors were sampled from a human donor with ulcerative colitis or Crohn's disease, or a healthy co-twin of an affected twin (not recorded which).

The chain couples TRBV30 to TRBJ2-7; no DNA is available, so the TRBD1 call from TCRdb remains unchecked. Germline assignment: CDR1 GTSNPN and CDR2 SVGIG (reference sequence). CDR3 length equals 16 residues. This CDR3 reads CAWKDLDRVGVYEQYF.

This rearrangement joins TRBV25-1 to TRBJ1-1. This CDR3 comprises 13 residues. Per the germline V gene, CDR1 is MGHDK and CDR2 is SYGVNS. This chain's CDR3 is CASSEFYGSEAFF.